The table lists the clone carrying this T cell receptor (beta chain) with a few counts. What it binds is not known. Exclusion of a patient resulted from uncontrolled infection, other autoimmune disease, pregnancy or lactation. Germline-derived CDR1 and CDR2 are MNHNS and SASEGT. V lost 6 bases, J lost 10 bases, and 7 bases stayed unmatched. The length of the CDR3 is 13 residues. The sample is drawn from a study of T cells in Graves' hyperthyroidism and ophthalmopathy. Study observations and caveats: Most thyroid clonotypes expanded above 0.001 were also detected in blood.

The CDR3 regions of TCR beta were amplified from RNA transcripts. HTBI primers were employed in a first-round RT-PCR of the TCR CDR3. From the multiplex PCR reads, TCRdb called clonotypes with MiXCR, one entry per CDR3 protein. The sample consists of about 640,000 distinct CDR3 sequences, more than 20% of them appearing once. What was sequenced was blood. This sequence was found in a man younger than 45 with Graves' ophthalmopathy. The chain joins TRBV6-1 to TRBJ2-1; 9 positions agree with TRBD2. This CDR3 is CASSEREVGEQFF. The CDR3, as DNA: TGTGCCAGCAGCGAGCGGGAGGTAGGCGAGCAGTTCTTC.